This TCR beta chain was documented in a study of T cells in localized non-small cell lung cancer. As regards this clone: Its antigen is still unknown.

Notes on the study in general: Because sequencing included only one region (of the tumor), heterogeneity remains possible. Longer overall survival accompanied higher blood T cell density. The highest T cell clonality was in uninvolved adjacent lung, above tumor.

Using immunoSEQ multiplex PCR, the repertoire was profiled, and TCRdb retains in-frame clones only, with some absent. This table has around 41,000 clones, 91% appearing once. V shed 2 bases and J 5 bases; nucleotides not matched to a gene: 8. CDR3 length equals 15 residues. The germline CDR1 and CDR2 sequences are KGHSH and LQKENI. Source: PBMCs, taken before any cancer treatment. The chain combines TRBV18 with TRBJ1-1; 7 nucleotides line up with TRBD1. The clonotype was recovered from a woman aged 40-69 years with stage II lung adenocarcinoma. The CDR3 DNA reads as TGTGCCAGCTCACCAGGACAGGTCGAGAGGACTGAAGCTTTCTTT. Translation gives CASSPGQVERTEAFF. The full variable domain, with the rest looked up from reference TRBV18 and TRBJ1-1, is NAGVMQNPRHLVRRRGQEARLRCSPMKGHSHVYWYRQLPEEGLKFMVYLQKENIIDESGMPKERFSAEFPKEGPSILRIQQVVRGDSAAYFCASSPGQVERTEAFFGQGTRLTVV.